This T cell receptor (beta chain) is from a study of T-cell memory formation after mild COVID-19. Findings and caveats of the study: The main location of contracting CD4+ clones was CM and EM, and that of contracting CD8+ clones was EMRA. Pre-infection memory showed some responding clones, and this suggested that cross-reactive memory joined. Later expanders leaned CD4+, whereas day 15 to 85 contracting clones were balanced CD4/CD8.

Germline V gives CDR1 LNHNV, CDR2 YYDKDF (reference sequence). This CDR3 is 16 amino acids long. J gave up 6 bases and V 0 bases, and 7 bases lay outside the gene matches. Constant-segment primers served in 5'RACE that generated TCR alpha and TCR beta cDNA libraries bearing sample barcodes and UMIs. TCRdb processed the 5' RACE reads anew with MiXCR; each CDR3 protein has one entry. The profile shows 470,000 or so distinct CDR3 sequences, nearly 25% of them singletons. This clonotype was observed a handful of times. Its antigen remains unidentified. The specimen sequenced was PBMCs or a T cell subset sorted from them (not recorded which). The gene calls are TRBV15 and TRBJ2-3; 9 bases align to TRBD2. This clonotype was sampled from an adult woman who had mild COVID-19 (a few samples of this study predate the infection). Cell type and time point are not known. The CDR3 is CATSRDRAGGADTQYF. CDR3 DNA: TGTGCCACCAGCAGAGATCGGGCGGGAGGGGCCGATACGCAGTATTTT.